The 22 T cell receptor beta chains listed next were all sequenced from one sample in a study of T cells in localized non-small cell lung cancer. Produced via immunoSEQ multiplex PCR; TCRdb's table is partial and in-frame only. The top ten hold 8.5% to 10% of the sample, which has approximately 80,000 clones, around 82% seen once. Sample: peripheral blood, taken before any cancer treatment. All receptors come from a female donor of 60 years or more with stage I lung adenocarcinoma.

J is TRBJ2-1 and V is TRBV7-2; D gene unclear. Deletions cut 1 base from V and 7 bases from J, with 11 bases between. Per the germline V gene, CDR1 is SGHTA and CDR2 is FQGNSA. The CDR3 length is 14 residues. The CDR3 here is CASSLGIGRNEQFF. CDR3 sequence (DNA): TGTGCCAGCAGCTTAGGGATAGGGCGGAATGAGCAGTTCTTC. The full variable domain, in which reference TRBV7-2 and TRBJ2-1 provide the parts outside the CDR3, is GAGVSQSPSNKVTEKGKDVELRCDPISGHTALYWYRQSLGQGLEFLIYFQGNSAPDKSGLPSDRFSAERTGGSVSTLTIQRTQQEDSAVYLCASSLGIGRNEQFFGPGTRLTVL.

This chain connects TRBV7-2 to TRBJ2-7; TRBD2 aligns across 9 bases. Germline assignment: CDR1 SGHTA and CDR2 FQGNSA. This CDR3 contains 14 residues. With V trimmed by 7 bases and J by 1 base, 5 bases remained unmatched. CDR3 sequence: CASTETSGSYEQYF. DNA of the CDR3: TGTGCCAGCACCGAGACTAGCGGTTCCTACGAGCAGTACTTC.

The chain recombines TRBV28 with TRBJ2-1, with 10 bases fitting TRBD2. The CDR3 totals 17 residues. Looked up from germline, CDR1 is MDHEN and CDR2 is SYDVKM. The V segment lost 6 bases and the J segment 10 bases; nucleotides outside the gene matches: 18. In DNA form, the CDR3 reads TGTGCCAGCAGAAACCTCCGGGAGCGGGAGGGCCTGTGGGAGCAGTTCTTC. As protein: CASRNLREREGLWEQFF.

The CDR3 sequence: CASSLAHREQYF. DNA of the CDR3: TGTGCCAGCAGCTTAGCGCATCGCGAGCAGTACTTC. The V and J genes are TRBV7-8 and TRBJ2-7; D not certain. V shed 0 bases and J shed 6 bases, with 6 bases lying between them. The length of the CDR3 is 12 residues. Germline lookup yields CDR1 SGHVS and CDR2 FQNEAQ.

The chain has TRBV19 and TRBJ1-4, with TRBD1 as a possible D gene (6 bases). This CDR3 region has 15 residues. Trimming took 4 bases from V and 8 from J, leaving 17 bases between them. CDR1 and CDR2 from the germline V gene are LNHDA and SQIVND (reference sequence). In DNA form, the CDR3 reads TGTGCCAGTAGTAGTGGACAGCGGGCTCGGGAAAAACTGTTTTTT. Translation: CASSSGQRAREKLFF.

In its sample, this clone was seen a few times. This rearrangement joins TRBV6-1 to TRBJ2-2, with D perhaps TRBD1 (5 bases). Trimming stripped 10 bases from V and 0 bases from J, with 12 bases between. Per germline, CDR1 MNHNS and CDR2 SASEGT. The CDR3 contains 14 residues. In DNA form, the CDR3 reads TGTGCCACGAAGACAGAAACGAACACCGGGGAGCTGTTTTTT. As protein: CATKTETNTGELFF.

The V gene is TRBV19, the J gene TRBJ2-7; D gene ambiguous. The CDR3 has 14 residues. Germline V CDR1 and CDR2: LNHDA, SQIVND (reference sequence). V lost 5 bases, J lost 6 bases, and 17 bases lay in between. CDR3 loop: CASSPTARSTEQYF. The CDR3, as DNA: TGTGCCAGTAGTCCCACGGCCCGATCGACCGAGCAGTACTTC.

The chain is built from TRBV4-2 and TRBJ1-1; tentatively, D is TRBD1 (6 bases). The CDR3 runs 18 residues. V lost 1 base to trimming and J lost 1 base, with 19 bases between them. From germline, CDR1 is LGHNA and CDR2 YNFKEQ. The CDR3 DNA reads TGTGCCAGCAGCCAAGTAAAGGGGGACTCCTCTACGAACACTGAAGCTTTCTTT. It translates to CASSQVKGDSSTNTEAFF.

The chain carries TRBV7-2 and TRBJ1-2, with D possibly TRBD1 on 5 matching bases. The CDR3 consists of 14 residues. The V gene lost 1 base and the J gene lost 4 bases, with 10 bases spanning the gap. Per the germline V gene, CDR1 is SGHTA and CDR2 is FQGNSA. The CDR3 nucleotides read TGTGCCAGCAGCTTAGGGAGGGGTAGCTATGGCTACACCTTC. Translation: CASSLGRGSYGYTF.

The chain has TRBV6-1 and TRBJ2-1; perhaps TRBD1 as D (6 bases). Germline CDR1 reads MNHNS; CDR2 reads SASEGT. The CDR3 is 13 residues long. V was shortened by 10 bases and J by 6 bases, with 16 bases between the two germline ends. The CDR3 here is CATRGSGPNEQFF. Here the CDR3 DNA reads TGTGCCACCAGGGGCTCCGGGCCCAATGAGCAGTTCTTC.

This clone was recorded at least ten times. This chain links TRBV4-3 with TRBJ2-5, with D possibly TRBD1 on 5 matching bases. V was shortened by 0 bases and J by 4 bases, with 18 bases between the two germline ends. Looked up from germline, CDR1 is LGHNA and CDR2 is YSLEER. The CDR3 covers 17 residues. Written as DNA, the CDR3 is TGCGCCAGCAGCCAAGACATATCAACAGGTCAAGGAGAGACCCAGTACTTC. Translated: CASSQDISTGQGETQYF.

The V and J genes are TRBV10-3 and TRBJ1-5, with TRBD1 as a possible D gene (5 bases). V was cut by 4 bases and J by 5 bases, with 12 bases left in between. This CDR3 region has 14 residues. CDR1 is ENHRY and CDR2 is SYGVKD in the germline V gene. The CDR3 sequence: CAISGGTNYQPQHF. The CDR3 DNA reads TGTGCCATCAGTGGCGGGACGAACTATCAGCCCCAGCATTTT.

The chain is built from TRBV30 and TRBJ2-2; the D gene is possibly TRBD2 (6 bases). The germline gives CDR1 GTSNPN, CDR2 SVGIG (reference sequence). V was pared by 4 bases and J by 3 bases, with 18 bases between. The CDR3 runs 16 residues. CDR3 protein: CAWIRVGGKDTGELFF. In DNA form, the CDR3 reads TGTGCCTGGATAAGGGTTGGGGGGAAGGACACCGGGGAGCTGTTTTTT.

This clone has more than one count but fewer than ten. The CDR3 region is CASRGDSSYNSPLHF. The DNA of the CDR3 is TGTGCCAGCAGAGGGGACAGCTCCTATAATTCACCCCTCCACTTT. V gene TRBV6-1 combines with J gene TRBJ1-6; 7 positions agree with TRBD1. The CDR3 contains 15 residues. V lost 6 bases and J lost 0; bases outside the gene matches: 2. Germline V CDR1 and CDR2: MNHNS, SASEGT.

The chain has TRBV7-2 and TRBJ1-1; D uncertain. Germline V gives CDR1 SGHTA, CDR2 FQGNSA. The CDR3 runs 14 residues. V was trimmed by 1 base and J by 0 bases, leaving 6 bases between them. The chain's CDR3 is CASSLVNMNTEAFF. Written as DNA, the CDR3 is TGTGCCAGCAGCTTAGTCAACATGAACACTGAAGCTTTCTTT.

CDR3 coding DNA: TGTGCCAGCAGCTATCCGGGACAGGGGTATAGGGAGCAGTACTTC. It is translated as CASSYPGQGYREQYF. The genes are TRBV2 and TRBJ2-7; TRBD1 matches at 10 bases. CDR1 is SNHLY, CDR2 FYNNEI, per germline. Losses at the gene ends were 6 bases for V and 7 bases for J; bases not matched to a gene: 12. The CDR3 runs 15 residues.

The CDR3 here is CASSSTGTSGRKHTDTQYF. DNA for the CDR3: TGCGCCAGCAGCTCTACCGGGACTAGCGGGAGAAAACACACAGATACGCAGTATTTT. This chain connects TRBV5-1 to TRBJ2-3, with 14 bases identical to TRBD2. J lost 2 bases, V lost 3 bases, and 11 bases had no gene match. CDR1 is SGHRS, CDR2 YFSETQ, per germline. The CDR3 is 19 residues long. The whole variable domain, filled in from reference TRBV5-1 and TRBJ2-3, reads KAGVTQTPRYLIKTRGQQVTLSCSPISGHRSVSWYQQTPGQGLQFLFEYFSETQRNKGNFPGRFSGRQFSNSRSEMNVSTLELGDSALYLCASSSTGTSGRKHTDTQYFGPGTRLTVL.

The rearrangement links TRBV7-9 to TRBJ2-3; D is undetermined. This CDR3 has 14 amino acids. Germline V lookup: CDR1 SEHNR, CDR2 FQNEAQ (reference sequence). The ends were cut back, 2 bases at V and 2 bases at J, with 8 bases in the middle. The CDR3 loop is CASSLTRVTDTQYF. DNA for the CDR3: TGTGCCAGCAGCTTAACGAGAGTCACAGATACGCAGTATTTT.

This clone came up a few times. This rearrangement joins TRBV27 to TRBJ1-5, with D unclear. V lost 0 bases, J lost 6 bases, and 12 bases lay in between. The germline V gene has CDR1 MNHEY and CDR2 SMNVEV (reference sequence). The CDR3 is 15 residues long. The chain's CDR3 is CASSLSGSLGQPQHF. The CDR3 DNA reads TGTGCCAGCAGTTTATCAGGGAGTTTGGGTCAGCCCCAGCATTTT.

CDR3 protein: CASGAGGAGNTIYF. In nucleotides, the CDR3 is TGTGCCAGCGGGGCCGGCGGGGCTGGAAACACCATATATTTT. The chain couples TRBV25-1 to TRBJ1-3; weak D call: TRBD1 (5 bases). Germline V gene sequence: CDR1 MGHDK, CDR2 SYGVNS. This CDR3 has 14 amino acids. V lost 8 bases and J 2 bases, leaving 13 bases between the germline ends.

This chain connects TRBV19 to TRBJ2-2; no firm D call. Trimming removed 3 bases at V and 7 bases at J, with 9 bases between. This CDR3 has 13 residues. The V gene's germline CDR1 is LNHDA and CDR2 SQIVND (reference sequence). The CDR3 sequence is CASSMAVGGELFF. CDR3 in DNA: TGTGCCAGTAGTATGGCTGTTGGCGGGGAGCTGTTTTTT.

In nucleotides, the CDR3 is TGTGCCAGCAGCTTGAGCCTGCCGGGGACTGAAGCTTTCTTT. Translated, it gives CASSLSLPGTEAFF. The rearrangement joins TRBV5-4 to TRBJ1-1; unclear D gene. CDR3 length equals 14 residues. Germline CDR1 is SGHNT and CDR2 is YYREEE (reference sequence). The V and J ends lost 1 base and 5 bases respectively, with 12 bases between them.